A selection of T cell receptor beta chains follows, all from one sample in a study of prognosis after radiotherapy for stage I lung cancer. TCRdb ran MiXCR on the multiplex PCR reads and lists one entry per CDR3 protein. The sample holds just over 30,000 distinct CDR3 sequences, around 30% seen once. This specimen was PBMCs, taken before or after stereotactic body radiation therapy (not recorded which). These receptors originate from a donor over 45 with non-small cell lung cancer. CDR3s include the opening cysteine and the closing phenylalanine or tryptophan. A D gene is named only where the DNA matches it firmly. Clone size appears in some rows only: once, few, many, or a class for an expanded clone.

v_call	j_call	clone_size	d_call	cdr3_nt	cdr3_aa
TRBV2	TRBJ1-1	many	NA	TGTGCCAGCAGTGAGGAGGGGGGGGTCACTGAAGCTTTCTTT	CASSEEGGVTEAFF
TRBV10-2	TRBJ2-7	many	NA	TGCGCCAGCAGTATCGACCGACAGGTCGCCGGGCAGTACTTC	CASSIDRQVAGQYF
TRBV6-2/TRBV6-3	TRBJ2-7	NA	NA	TGTGCCAGCGGCCGGATCTCCTACGAGCAGTACTTC	CASGRISYEQYF
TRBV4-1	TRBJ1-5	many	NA	TGCGCCAGCAGCCAAGAGGTGAGGGGGGAGGGGCAGCCCCAGCATTTT	CASSQEVRGEGQPQHF
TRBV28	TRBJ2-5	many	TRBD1	TGTGCCAGCAGTTTCGGACAGGGGGCGAAGGTAGAGACCCAGTACTTC	CASSFGQGAKVETQYF
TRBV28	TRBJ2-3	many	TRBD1	TGTGCCAGCAGTTTATCACAGGGGGCGAATACGCAGTATTTT	CASSLSQGANTQYF
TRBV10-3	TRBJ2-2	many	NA	TGTGCCATCAGTGGGACCCCCGGGAGACTAAACACCGGGGAGCTGTTTTTT	CAISGTPGRLNTGELFF
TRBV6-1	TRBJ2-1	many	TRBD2	TGTGCCAGCAGTGAAGCAGACGGGAGGGCTTGGAATGAGCAGTTCTTC	CASSEADGRAWNEQFF
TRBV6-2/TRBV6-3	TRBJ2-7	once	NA	TGTGCCAGCAGTGCAGACCTATCCTCCTACGAGCAGTACTTC	CASSADLSSYEQYF
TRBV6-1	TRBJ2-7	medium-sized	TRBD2	TGTGCCAGCAGACCCGGGACTAGCGGGAGTGTTGGCTCCTACGAGCAGTACTTC	CASRPGTSGSVGSYEQYF
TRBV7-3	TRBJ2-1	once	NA	TGTGTCAGCAAACGGGAGCCGGTAGCCCTCCGACAGTTCTTC	CVSKREPVALRQFF
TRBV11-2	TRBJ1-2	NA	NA	TGTGCCAGCAGCGCATACAGGGCTGGGGGCTACACCTTC	CASSAYRAGGYTF
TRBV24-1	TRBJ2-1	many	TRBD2	TGTGCCACCAGTGAGCCCGGGACTAGCCATGAGCAGTTCTTC	CATSEPGTSHEQFF
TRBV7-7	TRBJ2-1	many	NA	TGTGCCAGCAGCTTAAATCCCAGCGACAATGAGCAGTTCTTC	CASSLNPSDNEQFF
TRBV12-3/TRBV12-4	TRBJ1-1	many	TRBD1	TGTGCCAGCAGTGACAGGGTCGGGACTGAAGCTTTCTTT	CASSDRVGTEAFF
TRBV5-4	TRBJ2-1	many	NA	TGTGCCAGCAGCTTACAATACAGGGAAAGGGAGCAGTTCTTC	CASSLQYREREQFF
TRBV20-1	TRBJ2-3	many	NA	TGCAGTGTAGCGGGCACAGATACGCAGTATTTT	CSVAGTDTQYF
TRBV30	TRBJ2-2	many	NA	TGTGCCTGGAGTGTACTGGGGCTACAGACCGGGGAGCTGCTTTTT	CAWSVLGLQTGELLF
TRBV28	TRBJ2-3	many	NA	TGTGCCAGCAGTTTCCGGGTGCGCACAGATACGCAGTATTTT	CASSFRVRTDTQYF
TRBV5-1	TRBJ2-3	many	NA	TGCGCCAGCAGCTCCGGACGAAGCACAGATACGCAGTATTTT	CASSSGRSTDTQYF
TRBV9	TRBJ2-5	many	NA	TGTGCCAGCAGCGTAGCAGAGGAGTGGGAGACCCAGTACTTC	CASSVAEEWETQYF
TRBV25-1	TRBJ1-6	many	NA	TGTGCCAGCAGTGAATTAGGGGGGGGAAATTCACCCCTCCACTTT	CASSELGGGNSPLHF
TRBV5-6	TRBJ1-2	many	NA	TGTGCCAGCTCCATCCCCATGGGGGTACCGTATGGCTACACCTTC	CASSIPMGVPYGYTF
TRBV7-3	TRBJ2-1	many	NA	TGTGCCAGCAGCTTACAGAGCGGGCTGACCTACAATGAGCAGTTCTTC	CASSLQSGLTYNEQFF
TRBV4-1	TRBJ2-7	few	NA	TGCGCCAGCAGTCGGGACTCCAATAAGGAAGAGCAGTGCTTC	CASSRDSNKEEQCF
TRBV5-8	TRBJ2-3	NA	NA	TGTGCCAGCAGCTTCGGGGGGCGCACAGATACGCAGTATTTT	CASSFGGRTDTQYF
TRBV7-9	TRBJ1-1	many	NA	TGTGCCAGCAGGGGAAGGAAACTAGGGGAGGAAGCTTTCTTT	CASRGRKLGEEAFF
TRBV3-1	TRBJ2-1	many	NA	TGTGCCAGCAGCCAAGGGGACAATGAGCAGTTCTTC	CASSQGDNEQFF
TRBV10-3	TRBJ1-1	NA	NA	TGTGCCACGTTAACCTGGACAGTTAACACTGAAGCTTTCTTT	CATLTWTVNTEAFF
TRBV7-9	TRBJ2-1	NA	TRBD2	TGTGCCAGCAGCGACCTGATGGCTGGGAGGGCCGATGAGCAGTTCTTC	CASSDLMAGRADEQFF
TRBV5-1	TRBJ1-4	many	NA	TGCGCCAGCAGCTTGGGGATGGGAATAGTAGAAGAAAAACTGTTTTTT	CASSLGMGIVEEKLFF
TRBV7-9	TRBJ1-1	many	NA	TGTGCCAGCAGCAGACAGCTTGGGAGCACTGAAGCTTTCTTT	CASSRQLGSTEAFF
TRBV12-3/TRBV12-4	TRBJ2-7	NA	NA	TGTGCCAGCAGTTGGGGGGGGCACGAGCAGTACTTC	CASSWGGHEQYF
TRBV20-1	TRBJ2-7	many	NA	TGCAGTGCTACCGGGGGGGACAGGGCTGGAGAGCAGTACTTC	CSATGGDRAGEQYF
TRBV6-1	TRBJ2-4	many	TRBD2	TGTGCCAGCAGCAGACTAGCGGGAGCCAAAAACATTCAGTACTTC	CASSRLAGAKNIQYF
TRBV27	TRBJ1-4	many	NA	TGTGCCAGCAGTTTAACCCCCGGCTTTTCCGCAACTAATGAAAAACTGTTTTTT	CASSLTPGFSATNEKLFF
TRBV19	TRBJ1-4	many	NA	TGTGCCAGTAGCTTAGGGGGGCTCTTTACAACTAATGAAAAACTGTTTTTT	CASSLGGLFTTNEKLFF
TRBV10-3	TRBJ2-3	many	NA	TGTGCCATCAGTGGAGTCGGCCTCCGCGGGACTAGCACAGATACGCAGTATTTT	CAISGVGLRGTSTDTQYF
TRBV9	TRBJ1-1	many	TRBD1	TGTGCCAGCAGCGCCGGGCAGGGGGACACTGAAGCTTTCTTT	CASSAGQGDTEAFF
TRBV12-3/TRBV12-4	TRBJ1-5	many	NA	TGTGCCAGCACCTGGGGGCATGGCAATCAGCCCCAGCATTTT	CASTWGHGNQPQHF
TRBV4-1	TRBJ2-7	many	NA	TGCGCCAGCAGCCAAGCCGGGAGTCCAAGCTCCTACGAGCAGTACTTC	CASSQAGSPSSYEQYF
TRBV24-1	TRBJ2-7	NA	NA	TGTGCCACCAGTGACGCCTCGAATGAAGTGGACGAGCAGTACTTC	CATSDASNEVDEQYF
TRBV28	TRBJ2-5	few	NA	TGTGCCAGCAGTCCGCACCCGACAGACCGAGAGACCCAGTACTTC	CASSPHPTDRETQYF
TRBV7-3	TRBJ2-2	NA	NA	TGTGCCAGCAGCTCCCGGGATGCCGGGGAGCTGTTTTTT	CASSSRDAGELFF
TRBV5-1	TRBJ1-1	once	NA	TGCGCCAGCAGCCCTCTGGGGACGCGAGATGAAGCTTTCTTT	CASSPLGTRDEAFF
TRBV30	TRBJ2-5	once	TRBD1	TGTGCCTGGAGTGCAGGGGGAGCAGAGACCCAGTACTTC	CAWSAGGAETQYF
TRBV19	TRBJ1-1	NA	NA	TGTGCCAGTGTCCTGACGAACACTGAAGCTTTCTTT	CASVLTNTEAFF
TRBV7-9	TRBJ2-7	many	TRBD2	TGTGCCAGCAGCCGTCCCACGCGCCGGACTAGCGGAGCCTACGAGCAGTACTTC	CASSRPTRRTSGAYEQYF
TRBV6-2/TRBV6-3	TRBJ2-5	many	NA	TGTGCCAGCAGTTTCCTTGGAGAGACCCAGTACTTC	CASSFLGETQYF
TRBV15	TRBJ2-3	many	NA	TGTGCCACCAGCAGACGTGGTCACTACCCCGATACGCAGTATTTT	CATSRRGHYPDTQYF
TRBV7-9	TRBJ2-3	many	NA	TGTGCCAGCAGCCCTGGACATAGCACAGATACGCAGTATTTT	CASSPGHSTDTQYF
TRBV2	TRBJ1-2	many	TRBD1	TGTGCCAGCAGTCGGACAGGATCTAACTATGGCTACACCTTC	CASSRTGSNYGYTF